Listed below are T cell receptor beta chains from one sample, sequenced in a study of metastatic and nonmetastatic thyroid tumors. Using MiXCR, TCRdb re-called clones from the PCR reads. The table lists about 40,000 clones, roughly 12% of them singletons, with over 7.5% in the top ten. The sequenced sample consisted of blood. Receptors were obtained from a female donor with papillary thyroid cancer or a benign thyroid nodule (not recorded which). Some clones in this sample may be carry-over from other donors' samples. Each CDR3 is given with its conserved first and last residue. The D gene is left open where the match is weak. Clone size is shown for a subset of rows, as once, few, many or a class of expanded clone.

many | NA | TRBJ2-1 | TRBV5-1 | TGCGCCAGCAGCTTGCGTCGTGGCCTCGTGAATGAGCAGTTCTTC | CASSLRRGLVNEQFF
medium-sized | NA | TRBJ1-2 | TRBV28 | TGTGCCAGCAGTCTCGGAAGTGTTGGCTACACCTTC | CASSLGSVGYTF
many | TRBD1 | TRBJ2-7 | TRBV20-1 | TGCAGTGCTGCTACCCGGGACAGGGCCACCTACGAGCAGTACTTC | CSAATRDRATYEQYF
many | NA | TRBJ2-7 | TRBV2 | TGTGCCAGCAGTGACCCCGCCGCGGGGGAGCAGTACTTC | CASSDPAAGEQYF
many | TRBD2 | TRBJ2-7 | TRBV6-5 | TGTGCCAGCAAGGGGGGACTAGCGGGGGGATCCGACAGCTCCTACGAGCAGTACTTC | CASKGGLAGGSDSSYEQYF
many | NA | TRBJ2-3 | TRBV20-1 | TGCAGTGCTGGACGGTTGGGTAGCACAGATACGCAGTATTTT | CSAGRLGSTDTQYF
many | TRBD2 | TRBJ2-7 | TRBV10-3 | TGTGCCATCATGCCTAGCGGGGGGCTCTACGAGCAGTACTTC | CAIMPSGGLYEQYF
many | NA | TRBJ1-4 | TRBV12-3/TRBV12-4 | TGTGCCAGCAGTTTCGAGGCCGGGTTAGGAGAAAAACTGTTTTTT | CASSFEAGLGEKLFF
medium-sized | NA | TRBJ2-3 | TRBV6-5 | TGTGCCAGCAGTTACGGCGGGGGCACAGATACGCAGTATTTT | CASSYGGGTDTQYF
few | NA | TRBJ2-2 | TRBV6-1 | TGTGCCATCATTCTGGACTTCCTTAACACCGGGGAGCTGTTTTTT | CAIILDFLNTGELFF
many | NA | TRBJ2-1 | TRBV7-8 | TGTGCCAGCTCACCCTTCCGAGTCCGATCCCTCAATGAGCAGTTCTTC | CASSPFRVRSLNEQFF
once | NA | TRBJ2-7 | TRBV5-1 | TGCGGCAGCAGCTTAGAGTTCCCTGGGTACGAGCAGTACTTC | CGSSLEFPGYEQYF
NA | NA | TRBJ2-7 | TRBV12-3/TRBV12-4 | TGTGCCAGCAGTTTACGATTCATTTGGGACGGAGGCCCGTACGAGCAGTACTTC | CASSLRFIWDGGPYEQYF
NA | NA | TRBJ2-7 | TRBV28 | TGTGCCAGCATTGACACGTGCTACGAGCAGTACTTC | CASIDTCYEQYF
NA | NA | TRBJ2-7 | TRBV12-3/TRBV12-4 | TGTGCCAGCAGGCCCGGGACGGATACCTACGAGCAGTACTTC | CASRPGTDTYEQYF
many | NA | TRBJ1-2 | TRBV29-1 | TGCAGCGCCGAGGGAAGGGGCTCGCGGGGCTACACCTTC | CSAEGRGSRGYTF
many | NA | TRBJ1-3 | TRBV7-3 | TGTGCCAGCGTTCTCGCCTCTGGAAACACCATATATTTT | CASVLASGNTIYF
many | NA | TRBJ2-3 | TRBV27 | TGTGCCAGCACCGAATGGGGCGGGACCTCAGATACGCAGTATTTT | CASTEWGGTSDTQYF
NA | TRBD1 | TRBJ2-6 | TRBV4-1 | TGCGCCAGCAGCCAAGCCCCGGGACAGGGTCGGGTCCTGACTTTC | CASSQAPGQGRVLTF
many | NA | TRBJ2-3 | TRBV19 | TGTGCCAGTACAGAGGATAGATGGGGTAGTACAGATACGCAGTATTTT | CASTEDRWGSTDTQYF
many | NA | TRBJ1-2 | TRBV5-6 | TGTGCCAGCAGCTTGGCAGGGAACAACTATGGCTACACCTTC | CASSLAGNNYGYTF
many | NA | TRBJ2-1 | TRBV7-9 | TGTGCCAGCAGCCCACGGGGAAGTGAGTTGGGGCATGAGCAGTTCTTC | CASSPRGSELGHEQFF
NA | NA | TRBJ1-3 | TRBV6-1 | TGTGCCAGCAGTGAACAATACCCCTCAGCACGCGGAAACACCATATATTTT | CASSEQYPSARGNTIYF
few | NA | TRBJ1-2 | TRBV2 | TGTGCCAGCAGCCAACGCCAGGACAGTAACTATGGCTACACCTTC | CASSQRQDSNYGYTF
NA | NA | TRBJ1-2 | TRBV30 | TGTGCCTGGAGTCCCCGGGATGGTTTGGGTTGGGATGGCTACACCTTC | CAWSPRDGLGWDGYTF
many | NA | TRBJ2-1 | TRBV6-1 | TGTGCCAGCAGTGGATATCACCTTCACTACAATGAGCAGTTCTTC | CASSGYHLHYNEQFF
many | NA | TRBJ2-1 | TRBV20-1 | TGCAGTGCTAGAAGGGAGGAGGCCTACAATGAGCAGTTCTTC | CSARREEAYNEQFF
few | NA | TRBJ2-3 | TRBV2 | TGTGCCAGCAGTGATATCAGGCGGCCTGGCACAGATACGCAGTATTTT | CASSDIRRPGTDTQYF
many | NA | TRBJ2-2 | TRBV15 | TGTGCCACCAGCAGAGATCGCACAGGACTTACCGGGGAGCTGTTTTTT | CATSRDRTGLTGELFF
many | NA | TRBJ2-1 | TRBV20-1 | TGCAGTGCTCGTATTCCGTACAATGAGCAGTTCTTC | CSARIPYNEQFF
few | NA | TRBJ2-3 | TRBV27 | TGTGCCAGCAGTTTTGACAGCACAGATACGCAGTATTTT | CASSFDSTDTQYF
many | NA | TRBJ2-2 | TRBV20-1 | TGCAGTGCTCCGTCCCGATTTCCGAACACCGGGGAGCTGTTTTTT | CSAPSRFPNTGELFF
NA | NA | TRBJ1-2 | TRBV6-1 | TGTGCCAGCAGTGTAGGGGGAAACTATGGCTACACCTTC | CASSVGGNYGYTF
NA | NA | TRBJ1-6 | TRBV5-1 | TGCGCCAGCAGCTTGGCTCTGCGCAGGGAGGATTCACCCCTCCACTTT | CASSLALRREDSPLHF
few | NA | TRBJ2-5 | TRBV6-1 | TGTGCCAGCAGTGGTGGGCACAGGGTTGGAGAGACCCAGTGCTTC | CASSGGHRVGETQCF
NA | NA | TRBJ2-7 | TRBV6-5 | TGTGCCAGCAGTTACTCGCGTATCGGTGGCGCTTGGGAGCAGTACTTC | CASSYSRIGGAWEQYF
many | TRBD1 | TRBJ2-2 | TRBV5-5 | TGTGCCAGCAGCTCTTACAGGGGGACCGGGGAGCTGTTTTTT | CASSSYRGTGELFF
NA | NA | TRBJ2-7 | TRBV5-1 | TGCGCCAGCAGCTTATCGGTAGAGGCGTACGAGCAGTACTTC | CASSLSVEAYEQYF
many | TRBD1 | TRBJ2-7 | TRBV11-2 | TGTGCCAGCAGCTCGGACAGGCCCTACGAGCAGTACTTC | CASSSDRPYEQYF
many | TRBD1 | TRBJ2-5 | TRBV18 | TGTGCCAGCTCAACTACCCGGACAGGATCGCAAGAGACCCAGTACTTC | CASSTTRTGSQETQYF
many | TRBD2 | TRBJ2-7 | TRBV6-1 | TGTGCCAGCAGTTCCCGGACTAGCGGGACGTACGAGCAGTACTTC | CASSSRTSGTYEQYF
many | NA | TRBJ1-3 | TRBV19 | TGTGCCAGTAGTATACGGGCCGGAGGATCAAACACCATATATTTT | CASSIRAGGSNTIYF
many | TRBD2 | TRBJ2-1 | TRBV7-6 | TGTGCCAGCAGCTTAGTTATTAGCGGGAGCTCCTACAATGAGCAGTTCTTC | CASSLVISGSSYNEQFF
many | NA | TRBJ2-7 | TRBV20-1 | TGCAGTGCTAGAGACTTCCAACGCTACGAGCAGTACTTC | CSARDFQRYEQYF
many | NA | TRBJ2-2 | TRBV19 | TGTGCCTCGCGGCGGGAGAACACCGGGGAGCTGTTTTTT | CASRRENTGELFF
few | TRBD1 | TRBJ1-1 | TRBV5-4 | TGTGCCAGCAGCAACGGACAGGGGAGACAGGGCACTGAAGCTTTCTTT | CASSNGQGRQGTEAFF
NA | NA | TRBJ2-5 | TRBV28 | TGTGCCAGCAGTTTAGGGCAAGAGGGGCTGGAGACTCATTACTTC | CASSLGQEGLETHYF
NA | NA | TRBJ1-2 | TRBV20-1 | TGCAGTGCTAGAGATGGGGTGGTGGAGGTGGAGGGCTACAACTTC | CSARDGVVEVEGYNF
many | NA | TRBJ1-1 | TRBV2 | TGTGCCAGCAGCGCCCGCTCCCCAAATGAAGCTTTCTTT | CASSARSPNEAFF
many | NA | TRBJ1-5 | TRBV27 | TGTGCCAGCAGTTTTTTTGGGGAGGAGGGGCCCCAGCATTTT | CASSFFGEEGPQHF
many | NA | TRBJ2-7 | TRBV5-6 | TGTGCCAGCAGCTTGGTGGGGACTCAAGACTACGAGCAGTACTTC | CASSLVGTQDYEQYF
many | TRBD1 | TRBJ1-5 | TRBV7-6 | TGTGCCAGCAGCTTCTCGGACAGGGCGGGCCAGCCCCAGCATTTT | CASSFSDRAGQPQHF
many | TRBD2 | TRBJ2-2 | TRBV5-1 | TGCGCCAGCAGTTCCCCTCAGCGGGAGTTCACCGGGGAGCTGTTTTTT | CASSSPQREFTGELFF
medium-sized | NA | TRBJ2-7 | TRBV28 | TGTGCCAGCAGTTTAATGGGCCAGGGTCGGCCTTACGAGCAGTACTTC | CASSLMGQGRPYEQYF